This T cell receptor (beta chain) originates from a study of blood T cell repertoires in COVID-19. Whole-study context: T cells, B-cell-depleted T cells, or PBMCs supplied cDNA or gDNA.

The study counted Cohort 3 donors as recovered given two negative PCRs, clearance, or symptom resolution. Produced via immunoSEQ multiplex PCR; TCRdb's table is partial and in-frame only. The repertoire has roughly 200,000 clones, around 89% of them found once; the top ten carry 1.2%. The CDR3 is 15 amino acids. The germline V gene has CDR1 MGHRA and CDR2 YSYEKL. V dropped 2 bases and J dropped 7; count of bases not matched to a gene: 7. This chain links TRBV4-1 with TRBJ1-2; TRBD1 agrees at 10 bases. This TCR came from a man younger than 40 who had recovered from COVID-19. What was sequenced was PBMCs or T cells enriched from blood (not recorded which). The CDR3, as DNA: TGCGCCAGCAGCCAACCGGGACAGGGGCGTGGTGGCTACACCTTC. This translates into CASSQPGQGRGGYTF.